The 13 T cell receptor beta chains listed next were all sequenced from one sample in a study of OX40 agonist ivuxolimab in advanced cancers. Clones were sequenced by immunoSEQ multiplex PCR, and TCRdb holds only the in-frame ones, with some missing. The profile shows tens of thousands of clones, 80% to 90% of them singletons. Sequenced here: CD4+ or CD8+ T cells sorted from blood, sampled in a trial of the OX40 agonist ivuxolimab. These receptor sequences come from an adult with an advanced solid tumor such as melanoma, head and neck, liver or kidney cancer.

The chain has TRBV5-1 and TRBJ2-3; possibly TRBD1 for D (6 bases). Trimming removed 3 bases at V and 1 base at J, with 6 bases between. The length of the CDR3 is 13 residues. CDR1 and CDR2 (germline): SGHRS, YFSETQ. CDR3 in DNA: TGCGCCAGCAGCTCAGGGGGCACAGATACGCAGTATTTT. This codes for CASSSGGTDTQYF.

This sequence joins TRBV12-5 and TRBJ2-7, with D perhaps assigned TRBD1 or TRBD2 (7 bases each). V dropped 6 bases and J dropped 6 bases, with 24 bases sitting between them. This CDR3 is built from 16 residues. The germline V gene has CDR1 LGHNT and CDR2 FRNRAP. The CDR3: CASGRGPGGAIGEQYF. As DNA, the CDR3 is TGTGCTAGTGGCCGGGGACCAGGGGGGGCAATAGGCGAGCAGTACTTC.

The chain uses TRBV7-9 and TRBJ2-3; 10 bases are shared with TRBD2. Trimming removed 4 bases from V and 6 bases from J; junction bases left unmatched: 4. CDR3 size: 14 residues. The germline V gene has CDR1 SEHNR and CDR2 FQNEAQ (reference sequence). CDR3 loop: CASSWLAGEDTQYF. For the CDR3, the DNA is TGTGCCAGCAGCTGGCTAGCGGGAGAGGATACGCAGTATTTT.

The chain has TRBV5-6 and TRBJ2-7; D is unresolved. The V end was cut by 0 bases, the J end by 2 bases, with 12 bases between. Germline CDR1 and CDR2: SGHDT and YYEEEE. The CDR3 sequence is 15 residues long. CDR3 sequence reads: CASSLEQAIPYEQYF. The CDR3 region has the DNA TGTGCCAGCAGCTTGGAGCAGGCGATACCCTACGAGCAGTACTTC.

The chain employs TRBV11-2 and TRBJ1-1; 7 bases align to TRBD1. The CDR3 extends over 17 amino acids. Germline V lookup: CDR1 SGHAT, CDR2 FQNNGV. J gave up 1 base and V 1 base, and 9 bases lay outside the gene matches. The CDR3 sequence is CASSLAYPGGRNTEAFF. In DNA, the CDR3 is TGTGCCAGCAGCTTAGCGTACCCAGGGGGTCGGAACACTGAAGCTTTCTTT. The entire variable domain, with the rest obtained from reference TRBV11-2 and TRBJ1-1, is as follows: EAGVAQSPRYKIIEKRQSVAFWCNPISGHATLYWYQQILGQGPKLLIQFQNNGVVDDSQLPKDRFSAERLKGVDSTLKIQPAKLEDSAVYLCASSLAYPGGRNTEAFFGQGTRLTVV.

This chain connects TRBV19 to TRBJ1-4; 8 bases map to TRBD1. V dropped 2 bases and J dropped 7; count of bases not matched to a gene: 3. Germline V gene sequence: CDR1 LNHDA, CDR2 SQIVND (reference sequence). The CDR3 has 14 residues. The CDR3 loop reads CASSIQGASEKLFF. In nucleotides, the CDR3 is TGTGCCAGTAGTATACAGGGGGCCTCTGAAAAACTGTTTTTT.

The genes are TRBV30 and TRBJ2-5, with D possibly being TRBD1 (5 bases). The CDR3 is 12 residues long. Germline V gene sequence: CDR1 GTSNPN, CDR2 SVGIG (reference sequence). The V gene lost 3 bases and the J gene lost 5 bases, with 10 bases spanning the gap. The CDR3 spells CAWSQGHETQYF. The CDR3 DNA is TGTGCCTGGAGCCAGGGTCACGAGACCCAGTACTTC.

The chain is built from TRBV27 and TRBJ2-7, with D unclear. The germline V gene encodes CDR1 MNHEY and CDR2 SMNVEV (reference sequence). The CDR3 has 14 amino acids. V was pared by 3 bases and J by 6 bases, with 15 bases between. The CDR3: CASSFYRSPSEQYF. The CDR3, as DNA: TGTGCCAGCAGTTTTTATAGATCTCCTAGCGAGCAGTACTTC.

The V gene is TRBV5-1, the J gene TRBJ2-1, with 8 bases aligning to TRBD2. CDR1 SGHRS and CDR2 YFSETQ come from the germline V gene. Trimming at V came to 2 bases and at J to 7 bases, leaving 5 bases not matched to a gene. The CDR3 consists of 14 residues. CDR3 sequence reads: CASSFASGSNEQFF. DNA for the CDR3: TGCGCCAGCAGCTTCGCTAGCGGGTCAAATGAGCAGTTCTTC.

Worth noting for this clone: Other DNA sequences in the sample encode the same CDR3. The chain links TRBV2 to TRBJ1-1; D might be TRBD1 (5 bases). The CDR3 runs to 13 residues. Trimming took off 6 bases at V and 1 base at J, with 9 bases between the two ends. Germline V lookup: CDR1 SNHLY, CDR2 FYNNEI. In nucleotides, the CDR3 is TGTGCCAGCAGCAGAGACAGGAACACTGAAGCTTTCTTT. Its translation is CASSRDRNTEAFF.

The rearrangement uses TRBV28 and TRBJ1-2, with unresolved D. Germline loops: CDR1 MDHEN, CDR2 SYDVKM. The CDR3 length is 11 residues. V shed 4 bases and J shed 8 bases, with 8 bases lying between them. The CDR3 region has the DNA TGTGCCAGCAGTTCTAGAGTCGGCTACACCTTC. Protein: CASSSRVGYTF.

This chain uses TRBV6-5 with TRBJ1-2, with 7 nucleotides matching TRBD1. The CDR3 extends over 15 amino acids. The junction had 9 bases not matched to a gene; V was cut back by 6 bases and J by 2 bases. Germline V gives CDR1 MNHEY, CDR2 SVGAGI. The CDR3 coding sequence is TGTGCCAGCAGCCCTAGGACAGGAGGAAACTATGGCTACACCTTC. Amino acids: CASSPRTGGNYGYTF.

The rearrangement joins TRBV7-8 to TRBJ1-5, with D perhaps matching TRBD1 (5 bases). This CDR3 spans 16 amino acids. V was cut by 1 base and J by 1 base, with 11 bases left in between. Germline V gene sequence: CDR1 SGHVS, CDR2 FQNEAQ. The CDR3 spells CASSLGGVISNQPQHF. In nucleotides, the CDR3 is TGTGCCAGCAGCTTAGGAGGGGTTATCAGCAATCAGCCCCAGCATTTT.